The clone carrying this T cell receptor (beta chain) was observed many times. What it binds is unknown. With 8 bases removed from V and 5 bases from J, the gap between germline ends came to 12 bases. The germline CDR1 and CDR2 sequences are SGHVS and FQNEAQ. The CDR3 runs to 13 residues. The time point here: patch test 1, 2 weeks after DPC sensitization. Treatment of the sample: therapeutic diphenylcyclopropenone sensitization with weekly scalp DPC. This entry comes from a study of human T cells and chemical hapten exposure. MiXCR, run by TCRdb on the RACE reads, gives a single entry per CDR3 protein. The sample records about 120,000 distinct CDR3 sequences, around 13% being singletons. Study-wide findings and caveats: PT1 expanded TCR counts and patch test score were linked, and their correlation was positive.

The sequence was obtained from a man aged 18 to 29 with alopecia areata. Some clones in this sample may be carry-over from other donors' samples. This sample comprised whole blood, obtained in connection with sensitization to the hapten diphenylcyclopropenone (DPC). V is TRBV7-8 and J is TRBJ1-4, with D perhaps TRBD1 (5 bases). The CDR3 coding sequence is TGTGCCAGCGCGGGGACTTTCAATGAAAAACTGTTTTTT. Translation: CASAGTFNEKLFF.